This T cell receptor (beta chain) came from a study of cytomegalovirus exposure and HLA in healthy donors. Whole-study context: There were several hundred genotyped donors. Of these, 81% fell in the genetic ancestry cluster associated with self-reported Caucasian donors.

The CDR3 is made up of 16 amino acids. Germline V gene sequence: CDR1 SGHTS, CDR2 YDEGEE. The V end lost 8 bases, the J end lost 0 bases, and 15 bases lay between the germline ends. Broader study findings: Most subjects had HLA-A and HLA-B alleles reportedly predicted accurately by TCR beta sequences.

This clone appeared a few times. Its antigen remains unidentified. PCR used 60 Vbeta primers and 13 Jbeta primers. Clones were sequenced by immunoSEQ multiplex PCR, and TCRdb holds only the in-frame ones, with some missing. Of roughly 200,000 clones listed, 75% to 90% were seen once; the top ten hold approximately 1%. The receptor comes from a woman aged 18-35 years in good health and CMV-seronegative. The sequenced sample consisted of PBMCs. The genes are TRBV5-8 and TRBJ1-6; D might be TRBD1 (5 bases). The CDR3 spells CASTSKGNSYNSPLHF. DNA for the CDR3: TGTGCCAGTACCAGCAAGGGGAACTCCTATAATTCACCCCTCCACTTT. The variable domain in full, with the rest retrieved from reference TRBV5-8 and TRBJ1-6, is EAGVTQSPTHLIKTRGQQATLRCSPISGHTSVYWYQQALGLGLQFLLWYDEGEERNRGNFPPRFSGRQFPNYSSELNVNALELEDSALYLCASTSKGNSYNSPLHFGNGTRLTVT.